The clone carrying this TCR beta chain showed up just once. Trimming left V 2 bases short and J 2 bases short, with 11 bases between. The germline gives CDR1 SQVTM, CDR2 ANQGSEA. The CDR3 is 14 amino acids. Seattle cases were enrolled at active infection and followed longitudinally. Assay used: immunoSEQ multiplex PCR; TCRdb lists only in-frame clones, some missing. The sample carries roughly 180,000 clones, less than 85% recorded once. The sample originates from a study of blood T cell repertoires in COVID-19. For the study at large: Nucleic acid was either cDNA or gDNA, and it came from T cells, B-cell-depleted T cells, or PBMCs.

The chain recombines TRBV29-1 with TRBJ2-3; a weak D match, TRBD1 (5 bases). This sequence originates from a woman aged 55-75 years with COVID-19, enrolled during active disease. Sequencing was performed on peripheral blood. CDR3 in DNA: TGCAGCGTTGAACGGCAGGGTGACACAGATACGCAGTATTTT. Protein: CSVERQGDTDTQYF.